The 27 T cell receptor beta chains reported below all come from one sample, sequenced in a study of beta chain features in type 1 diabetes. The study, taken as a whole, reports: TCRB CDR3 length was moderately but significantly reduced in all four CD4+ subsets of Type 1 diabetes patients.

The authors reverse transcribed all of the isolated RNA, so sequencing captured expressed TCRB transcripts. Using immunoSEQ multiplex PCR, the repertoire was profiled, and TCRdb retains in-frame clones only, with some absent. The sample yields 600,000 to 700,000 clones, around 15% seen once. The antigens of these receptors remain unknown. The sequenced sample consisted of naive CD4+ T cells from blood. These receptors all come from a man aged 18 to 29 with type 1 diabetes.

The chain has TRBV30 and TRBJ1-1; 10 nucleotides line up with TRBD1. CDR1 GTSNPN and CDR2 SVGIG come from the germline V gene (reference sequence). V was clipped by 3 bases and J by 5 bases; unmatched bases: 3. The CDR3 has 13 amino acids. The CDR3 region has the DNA TGTGCCTGGAGGGACAGGGGGAAGACTGAAGCTTTCTTT. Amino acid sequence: CAWRDRGKTEAFF.

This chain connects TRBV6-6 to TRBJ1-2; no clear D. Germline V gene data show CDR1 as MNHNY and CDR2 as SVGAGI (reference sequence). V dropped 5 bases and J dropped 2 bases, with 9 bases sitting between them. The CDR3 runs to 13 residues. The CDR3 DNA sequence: TGTGCCAGCAGTCCGAAAGGAAACTATGGCTACACCTTC. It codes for CASSPKGNYGYTF.

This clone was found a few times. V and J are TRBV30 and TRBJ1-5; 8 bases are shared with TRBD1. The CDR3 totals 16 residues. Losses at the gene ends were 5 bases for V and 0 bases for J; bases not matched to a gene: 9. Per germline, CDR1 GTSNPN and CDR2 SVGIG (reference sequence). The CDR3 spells CAWARQGYRSNQPQHF. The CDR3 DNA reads TGTGCCTGGGCACGACAGGGGTATCGTAGCAATCAGCCCCAGCATTTT.

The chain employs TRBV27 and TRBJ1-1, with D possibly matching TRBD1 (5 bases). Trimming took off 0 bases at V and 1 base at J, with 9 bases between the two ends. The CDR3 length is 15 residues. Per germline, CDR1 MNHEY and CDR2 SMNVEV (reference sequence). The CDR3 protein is CASSLSRGTNTEAFF. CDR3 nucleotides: TGTGCCAGCAGTTTATCGAGGGGCACGAACACTGAAGCTTTCTTT.

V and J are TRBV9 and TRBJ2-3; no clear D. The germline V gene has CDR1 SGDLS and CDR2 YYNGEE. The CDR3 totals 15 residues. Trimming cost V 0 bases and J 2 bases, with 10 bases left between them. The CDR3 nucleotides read TGTGCCAGCAGCGTAGTAGGCGAACCCACAGATACGCAGTATTTT. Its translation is CASSVVGEPTDTQYF.

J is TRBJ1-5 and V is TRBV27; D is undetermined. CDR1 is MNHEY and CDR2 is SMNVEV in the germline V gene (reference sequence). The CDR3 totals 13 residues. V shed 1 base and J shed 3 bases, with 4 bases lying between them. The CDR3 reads CASSLFPNQPQHF. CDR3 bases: TGTGCCAGCAGTTTATTCCCCAATCAGCCCCAGCATTTT.

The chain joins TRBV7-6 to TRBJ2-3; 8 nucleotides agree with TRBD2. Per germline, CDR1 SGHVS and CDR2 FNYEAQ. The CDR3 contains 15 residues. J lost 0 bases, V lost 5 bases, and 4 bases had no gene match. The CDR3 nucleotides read TGTGCCAGCAGCAGAGCGGGGGCTAGCACAGATACGCAGTATTTT. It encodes CASSRAGASTDTQYF.

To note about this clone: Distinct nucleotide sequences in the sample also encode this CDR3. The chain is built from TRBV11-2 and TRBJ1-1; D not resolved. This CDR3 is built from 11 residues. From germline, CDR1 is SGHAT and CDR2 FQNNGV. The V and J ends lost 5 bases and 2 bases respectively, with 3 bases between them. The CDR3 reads CASSLNTEAFF. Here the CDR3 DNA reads TGTGCCAGCAGCCTCAACACTGAAGCTTTCTTT.

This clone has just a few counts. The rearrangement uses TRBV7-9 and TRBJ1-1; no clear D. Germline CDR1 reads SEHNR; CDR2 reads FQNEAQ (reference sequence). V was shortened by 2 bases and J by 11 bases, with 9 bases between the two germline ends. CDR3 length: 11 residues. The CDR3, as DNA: TGTGCCAGCAGCTTATACGGAGGGGCTTTCTTT. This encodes CASSLYGGAFF. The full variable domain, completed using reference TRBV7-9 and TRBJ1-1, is DTGVSQNPRHKITKRGQNVTFRCDPISEHNRLYWYRQTLGQGPEFLTYFQNEAQLEKSRLLSDRFSAERPKGSFSTLEIQRTEQGDSAMYLCASSLYGGAFFGQGTRLTVV.

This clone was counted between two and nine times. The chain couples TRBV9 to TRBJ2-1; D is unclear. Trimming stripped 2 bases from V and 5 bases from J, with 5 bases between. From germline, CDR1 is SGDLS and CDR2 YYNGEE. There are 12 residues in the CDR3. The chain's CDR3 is CASSVWDNEQFF. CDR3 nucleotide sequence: TGTGCCAGCAGCGTGTGGGACAATGAGCAGTTCTTC.

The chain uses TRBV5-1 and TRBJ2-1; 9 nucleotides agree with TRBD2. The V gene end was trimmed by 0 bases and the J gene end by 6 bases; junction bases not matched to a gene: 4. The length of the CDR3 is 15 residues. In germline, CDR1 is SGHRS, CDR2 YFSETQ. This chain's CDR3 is CASSLVPSGVNEQFF. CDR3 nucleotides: TGCGCCAGCAGCTTGGTGCCTAGCGGGGTCAATGAGCAGTTCTTC.

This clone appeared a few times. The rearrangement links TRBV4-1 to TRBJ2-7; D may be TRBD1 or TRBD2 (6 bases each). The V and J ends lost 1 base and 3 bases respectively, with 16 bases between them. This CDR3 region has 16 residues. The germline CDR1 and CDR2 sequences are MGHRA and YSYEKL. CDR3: CASSQVTGAAYYEQYF. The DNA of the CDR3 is TGCGCCAGCAGCCAAGTCACGGGGGCGGCTTACTACGAGCAGTACTTC.

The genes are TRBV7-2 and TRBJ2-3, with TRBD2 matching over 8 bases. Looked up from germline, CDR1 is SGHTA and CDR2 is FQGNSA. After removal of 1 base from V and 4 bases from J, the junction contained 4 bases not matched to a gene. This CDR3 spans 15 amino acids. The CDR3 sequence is CASSLDGGAADTQYF. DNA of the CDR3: TGTGCCAGCAGCTTAGACGGGGGGGCAGCAGATACGCAGTATTTT.

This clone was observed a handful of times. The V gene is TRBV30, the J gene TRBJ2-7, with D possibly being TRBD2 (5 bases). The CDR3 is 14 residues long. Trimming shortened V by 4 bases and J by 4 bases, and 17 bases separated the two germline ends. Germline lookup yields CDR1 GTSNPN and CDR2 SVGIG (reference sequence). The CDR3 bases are TGTGCCTGGAAGTACGGGGTGGGTACTTACGAGCAGTACTTC. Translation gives CAWKYGVGTYEQYF.

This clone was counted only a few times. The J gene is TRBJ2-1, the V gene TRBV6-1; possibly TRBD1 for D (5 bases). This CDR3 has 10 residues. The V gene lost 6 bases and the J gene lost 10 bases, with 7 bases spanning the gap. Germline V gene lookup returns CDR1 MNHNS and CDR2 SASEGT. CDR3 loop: CASSRQEQFF. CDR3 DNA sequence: TGTGCCAGCAGCAGACAGGAGCAGTTCTTC.

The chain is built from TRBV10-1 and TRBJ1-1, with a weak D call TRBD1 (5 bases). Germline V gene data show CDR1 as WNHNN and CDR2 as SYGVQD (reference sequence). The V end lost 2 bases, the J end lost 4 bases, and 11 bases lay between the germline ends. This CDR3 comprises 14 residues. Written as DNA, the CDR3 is TGCGCCAGCAGTGAGATGCGGGGGAGCACTGAAGCTTTCTTT. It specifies CASSEMRGSTEAFF.

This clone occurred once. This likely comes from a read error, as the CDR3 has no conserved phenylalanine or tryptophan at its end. The CDR3 region has the DNA TGCAGCGTTGAAGAGGGGGACAGTTACGAGCAGTACCTC. Protein sequence: CSVEEGDSYEQYL. The genes are TRBV29-1 and TRBJ2-7, with 7 bases that match TRBD1. CDR1 SQVTM and CDR2 ANQGSEA come from the germline V gene. The CDR3 loop spans 13 amino acids. V shed 0 bases and J 4 bases; nucleotides not matched to a gene: 3.

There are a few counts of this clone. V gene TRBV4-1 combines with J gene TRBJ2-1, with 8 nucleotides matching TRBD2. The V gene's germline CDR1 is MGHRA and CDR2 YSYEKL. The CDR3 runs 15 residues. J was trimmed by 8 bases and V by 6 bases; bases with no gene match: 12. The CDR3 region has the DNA TGCGCCAGCAGTCTGCAGGGACTAGGAGCGTATGAGCAGTTCTTC. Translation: CASSLQGLGAYEQFF.

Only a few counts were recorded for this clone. The CDR3, as DNA: TGCAGCGTTGAAGGCCAGACGGGACGCTATGGCTACACCTTC. This sequence encodes CSVEGQTGRYGYTF. V usage is TRBV29-1 and J usage is TRBJ1-2, with D maybe TRBD1 (5 bases). This CDR3 is built from 14 residues. V was cut by 1 base and J by 4 bases, with 13 bases left in between. Germline-derived CDR1 and CDR2 are SQVTM and ANQGSEA.

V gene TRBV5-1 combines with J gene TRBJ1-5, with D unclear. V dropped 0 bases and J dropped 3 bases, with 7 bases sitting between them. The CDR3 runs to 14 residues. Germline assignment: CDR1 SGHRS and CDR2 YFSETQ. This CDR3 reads CASSLDSHNQPQHF. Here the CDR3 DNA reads TGCGCCAGCAGCTTGGACAGCCACAATCAGCCCCAGCATTTT.

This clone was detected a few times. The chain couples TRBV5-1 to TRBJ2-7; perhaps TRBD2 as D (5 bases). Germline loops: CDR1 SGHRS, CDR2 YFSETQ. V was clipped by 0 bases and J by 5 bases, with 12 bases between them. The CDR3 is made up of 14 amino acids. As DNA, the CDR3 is TGCGCCAGCAGCTTGGAGACGGACTTGAACGAGCAGTACTTC. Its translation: CASSLETDLNEQYF.

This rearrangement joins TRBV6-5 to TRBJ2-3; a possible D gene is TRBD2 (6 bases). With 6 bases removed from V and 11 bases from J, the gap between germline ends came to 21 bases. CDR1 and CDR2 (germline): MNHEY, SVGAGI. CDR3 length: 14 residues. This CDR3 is CASRGQGTPRRQYF. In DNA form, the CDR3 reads TGTGCCAGCAGAGGACAAGGGACTCCAAGGAGGCAGTATTTT.

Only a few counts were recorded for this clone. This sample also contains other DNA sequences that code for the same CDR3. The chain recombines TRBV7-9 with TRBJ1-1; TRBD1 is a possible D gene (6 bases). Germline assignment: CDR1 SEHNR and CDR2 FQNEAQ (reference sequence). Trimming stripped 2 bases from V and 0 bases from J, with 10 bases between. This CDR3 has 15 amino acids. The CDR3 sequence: CASSLQGPLNTEAFF. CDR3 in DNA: TGTGCCAGCAGCTTACAGGGGCCATTGAACACTGAAGCTTTCTTT.

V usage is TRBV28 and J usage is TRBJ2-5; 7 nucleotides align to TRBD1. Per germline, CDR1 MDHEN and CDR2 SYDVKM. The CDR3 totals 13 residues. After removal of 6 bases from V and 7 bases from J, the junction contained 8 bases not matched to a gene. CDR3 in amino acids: CASRGTARGTQYF. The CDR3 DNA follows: TGTGCCAGCAGGGGGACAGCCAGAGGGACCCAGTACTTC.

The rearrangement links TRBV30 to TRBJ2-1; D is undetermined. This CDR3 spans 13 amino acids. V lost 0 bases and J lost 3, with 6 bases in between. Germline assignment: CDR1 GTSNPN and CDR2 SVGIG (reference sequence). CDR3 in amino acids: CAWSVSFYNEQFF. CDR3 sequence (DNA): TGTGCCTGGAGTGTAAGCTTCTACAATGAGCAGTTCTTC.

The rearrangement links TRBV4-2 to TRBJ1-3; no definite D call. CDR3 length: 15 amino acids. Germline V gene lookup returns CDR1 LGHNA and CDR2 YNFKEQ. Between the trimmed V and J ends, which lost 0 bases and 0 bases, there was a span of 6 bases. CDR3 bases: TGTGCCAGCAGCCAAGAAGCAGTCTCTGGAAACACCATATATTTT. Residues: CASSQEAVSGNTIYF.

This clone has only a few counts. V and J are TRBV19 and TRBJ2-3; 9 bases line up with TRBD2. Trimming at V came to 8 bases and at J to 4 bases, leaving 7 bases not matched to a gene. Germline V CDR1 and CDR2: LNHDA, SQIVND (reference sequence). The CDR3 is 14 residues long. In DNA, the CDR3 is TGTGCCAGTCAGCAGCGGGGGGCTCCAGATACGCAGTATTTT. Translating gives CASQQRGAPDTQYF.